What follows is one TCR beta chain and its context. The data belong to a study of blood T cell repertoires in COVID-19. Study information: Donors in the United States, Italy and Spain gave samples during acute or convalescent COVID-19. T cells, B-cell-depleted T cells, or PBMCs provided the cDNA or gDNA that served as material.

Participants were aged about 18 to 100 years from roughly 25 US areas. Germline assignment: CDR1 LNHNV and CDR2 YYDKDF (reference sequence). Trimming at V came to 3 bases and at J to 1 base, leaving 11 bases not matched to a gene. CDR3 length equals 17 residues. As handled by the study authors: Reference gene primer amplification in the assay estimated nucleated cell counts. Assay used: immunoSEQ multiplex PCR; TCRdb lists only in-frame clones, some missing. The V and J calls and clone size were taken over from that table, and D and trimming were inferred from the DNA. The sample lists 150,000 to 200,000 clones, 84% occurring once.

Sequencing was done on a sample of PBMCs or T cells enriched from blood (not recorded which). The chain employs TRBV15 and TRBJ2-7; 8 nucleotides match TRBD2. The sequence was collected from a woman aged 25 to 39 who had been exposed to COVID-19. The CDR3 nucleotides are TGTGCCACCAGCAGTTCGGGGGAGCGGGGGCCGTCCTACGAGCAGTACTTC. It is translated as CATSSSGERGPSYEQYF.